A single T cell receptor beta chain is shown here with its context. Antigen: not known. The data originate from a study of T cells in Graves' hyperthyroidism and ophthalmopathy. Findings and limits, study-wide: The model forecast ophthalmopathy, anticipating it by a median roughly 6.5 months before onset.

The CDR3 extends over 13 amino acids. Unmatched junction bases numbered 3, after V lost 5 bases and J lost 3 bases. Germline V CDR1 and CDR2: SGHVS, FNYEAQ. The investigators amplified TCR beta CDR3 regions from RNA transcripts. First-round RT-PCR with HTBI primers amplified the TCR CDR3 region. TCRdb re-derived calls from the multiplex PCR reads in MiXCR, one entry per CDR3 protein. The table shows hundreds of thousands of distinct CDR3 sequences, with about a sixth occurring only once. The TCR sequence derives from a woman between 18 and 30 years old with Graves' hyperthyroidism. Sequencing used blood. V is TRBV7-6 and J is TRBJ2-7, with 8 bases matching TRBD1. This CDR3 is CASSKGQGYEQYF. For the CDR3, the DNA is TGTGCCAGCAGCAAAGGACAGGGCTACGAGCAGTACTTC.